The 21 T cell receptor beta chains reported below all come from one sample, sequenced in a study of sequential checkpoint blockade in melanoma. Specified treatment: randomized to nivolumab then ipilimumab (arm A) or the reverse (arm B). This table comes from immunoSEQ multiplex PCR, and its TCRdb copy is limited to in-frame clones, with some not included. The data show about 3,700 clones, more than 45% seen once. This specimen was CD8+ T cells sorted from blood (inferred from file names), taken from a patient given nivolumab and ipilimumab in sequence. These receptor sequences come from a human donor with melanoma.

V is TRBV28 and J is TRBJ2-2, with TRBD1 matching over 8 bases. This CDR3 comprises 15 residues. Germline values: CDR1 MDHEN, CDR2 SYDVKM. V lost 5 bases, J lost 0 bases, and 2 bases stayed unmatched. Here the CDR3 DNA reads TGTGCCAGCAGTCCAGGGGGCGCGAACACCGGGGAGCTGTTTTTT. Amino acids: CASSPGGANTGELFF.

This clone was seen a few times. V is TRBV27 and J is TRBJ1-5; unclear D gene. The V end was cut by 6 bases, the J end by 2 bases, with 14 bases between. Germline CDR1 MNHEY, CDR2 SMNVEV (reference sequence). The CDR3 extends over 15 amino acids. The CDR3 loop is CASSSQSEGNQPQHF. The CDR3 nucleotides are TGTGCCAGCAGCTCTCAGTCTGAAGGCAATCAGCCCCAGCATTTT.

CDR3 sequence reads: CASSDPGQDYGYTF. CDR3 nucleotides: TGTGCCAGCAGTGACCCAGGACAAGACTATGGCTACACCTTC. This chain uses TRBV6-1 with TRBJ1-2; possible D gene TRBD1, 5 bases. Germline CDR1 is MNHNS and CDR2 is SASEGT. CDR3 length: 14 amino acids. Trimming shortened V by 3 bases and J by 3 bases, and 11 bases separated the two germline ends.

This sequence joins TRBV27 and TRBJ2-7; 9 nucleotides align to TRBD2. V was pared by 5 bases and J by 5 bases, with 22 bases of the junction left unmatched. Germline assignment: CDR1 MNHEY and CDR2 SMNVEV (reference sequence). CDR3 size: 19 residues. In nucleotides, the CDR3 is TGTGCCAGCAGTCGACTACCCAGACTAGCGGTACAGGGCGGGCACGAGCAGTACTTC. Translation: CASSRLPRLAVQGGHEQYF.

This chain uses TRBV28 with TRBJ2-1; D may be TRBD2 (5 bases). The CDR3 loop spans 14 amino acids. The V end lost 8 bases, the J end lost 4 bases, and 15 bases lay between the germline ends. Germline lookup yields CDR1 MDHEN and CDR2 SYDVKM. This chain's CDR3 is CASSGSGLYNEQFF. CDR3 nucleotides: TGTGCCAGCTCGGGCAGCGGTTTATACAATGAGCAGTTCTTC.

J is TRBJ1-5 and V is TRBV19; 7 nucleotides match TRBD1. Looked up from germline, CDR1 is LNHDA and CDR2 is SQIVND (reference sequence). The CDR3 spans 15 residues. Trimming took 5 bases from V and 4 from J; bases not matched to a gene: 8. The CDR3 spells CASSFTGQLNQPQHF. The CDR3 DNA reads TGTGCCAGTAGTTTCACGGGACAGCTGAATCAGCCCCAGCATTTT. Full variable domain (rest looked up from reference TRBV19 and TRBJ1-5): DGGITQSPKYLFRKEGQNVTLSCEQNLNHDAMYWYRQDPGQGLRLIYYSQIVNDFQKGDIAEGYSVSREKKESFPLTVTSAQKNPTAFYLCASSFTGQLNQPQHFGDGTRLSIL.

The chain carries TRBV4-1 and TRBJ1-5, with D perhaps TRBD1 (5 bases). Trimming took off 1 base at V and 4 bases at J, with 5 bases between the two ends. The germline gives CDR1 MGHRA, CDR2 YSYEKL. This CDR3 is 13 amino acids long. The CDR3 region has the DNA TGCGCCAGCAGCCAAGCAGGGAATCAGCCCCAGCATTTT. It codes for CASSQAGNQPQHF.

The CDR3 nucleotides read TGTGCCAGCAGTTTGGCGGCAACCGCATACGAGCAGTACTTC. Protein sequence: CASSLAATAYEQYF. The chain employs TRBV6-5 and TRBJ2-7, with no clear D. V lost 4 bases, J lost 4 bases, and 14 bases lay in between. This CDR3 is built from 14 residues. Per the germline V gene, CDR1 is MNHEY and CDR2 is SVGAGI.

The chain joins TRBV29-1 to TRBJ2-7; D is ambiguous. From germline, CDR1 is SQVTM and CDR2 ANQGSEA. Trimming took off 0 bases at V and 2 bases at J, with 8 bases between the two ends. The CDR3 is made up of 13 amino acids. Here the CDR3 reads CSVEDEFPYEQYF. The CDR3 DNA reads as TGCAGCGTTGAAGATGAGTTTCCCTACGAGCAGTACTTC.

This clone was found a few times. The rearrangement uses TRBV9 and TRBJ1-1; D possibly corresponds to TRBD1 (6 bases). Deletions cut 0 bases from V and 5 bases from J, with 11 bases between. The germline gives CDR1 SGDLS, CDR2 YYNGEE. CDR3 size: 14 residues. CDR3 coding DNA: TGTGCCAGCAGCGTAGGCGGGGGCTGGACTGAAGCTTTCTTT. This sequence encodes CASSVGGGWTEAFF.

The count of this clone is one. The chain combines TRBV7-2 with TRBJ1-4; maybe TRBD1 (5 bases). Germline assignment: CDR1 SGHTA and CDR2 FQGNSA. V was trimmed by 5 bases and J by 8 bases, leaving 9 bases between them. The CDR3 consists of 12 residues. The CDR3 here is CASSIRGEKLFF. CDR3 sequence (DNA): TGTGCCAGCAGCATAAGGGGAGAAAAACTGTTTTTT. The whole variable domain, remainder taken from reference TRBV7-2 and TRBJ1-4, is GAGVSQSPSNKVTEKGKDVELRCDPISGHTALYWYRQSLGQGLEFLIYFQGNSAPDKSGLPSDRFSAERTGGSVSTLTIQRTQQEDSAVYLCASSIRGEKLFFGSGTQLSVL.

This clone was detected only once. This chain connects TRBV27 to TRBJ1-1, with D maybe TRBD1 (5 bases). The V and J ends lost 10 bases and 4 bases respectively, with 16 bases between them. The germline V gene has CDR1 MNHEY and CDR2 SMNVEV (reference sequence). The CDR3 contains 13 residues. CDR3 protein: CATGEGLGTEAFF. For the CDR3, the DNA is TGTGCCACCGGGGAGGGGTTGGGCACTGAAGCTTTCTTT.

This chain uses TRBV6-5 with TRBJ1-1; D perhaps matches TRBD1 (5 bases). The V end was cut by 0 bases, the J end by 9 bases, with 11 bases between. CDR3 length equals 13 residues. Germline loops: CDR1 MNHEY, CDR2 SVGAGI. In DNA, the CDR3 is TGTGCCAGCAGTTACTCGGCGGGGACTCAAGCTTTCTTT. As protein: CASSYSAGTQAFF.

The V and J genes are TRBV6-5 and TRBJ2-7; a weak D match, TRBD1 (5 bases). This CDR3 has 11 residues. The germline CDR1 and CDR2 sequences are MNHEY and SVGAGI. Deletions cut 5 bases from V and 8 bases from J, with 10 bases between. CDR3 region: CASSGQGQQYF. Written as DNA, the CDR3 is TGTGCCAGCAGTGGGCAGGGCCAGCAGTACTTC.

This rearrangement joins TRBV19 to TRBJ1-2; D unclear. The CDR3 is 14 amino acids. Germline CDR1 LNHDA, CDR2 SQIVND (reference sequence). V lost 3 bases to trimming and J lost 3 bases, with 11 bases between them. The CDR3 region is CASSIRGIDYGYTF. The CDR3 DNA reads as TGTGCCAGTAGTATCCGGGGTATCGACTATGGCTACACCTTC.

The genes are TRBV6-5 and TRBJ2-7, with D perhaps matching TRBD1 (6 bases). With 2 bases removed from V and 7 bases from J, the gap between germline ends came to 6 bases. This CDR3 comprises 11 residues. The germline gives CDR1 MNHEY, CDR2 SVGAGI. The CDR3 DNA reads TGTGCCAGCAGTTACAGGGGGGAGCAGTACTTC. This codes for CASSYRGEQYF.

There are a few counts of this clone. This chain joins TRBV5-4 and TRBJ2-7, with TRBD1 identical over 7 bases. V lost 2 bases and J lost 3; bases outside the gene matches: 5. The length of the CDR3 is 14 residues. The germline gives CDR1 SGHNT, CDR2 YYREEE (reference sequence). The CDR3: CASSFGQASYEQYF. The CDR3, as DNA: TGTGCCAGCAGCTTTGGACAGGCGAGCTACGAGCAGTACTTC.

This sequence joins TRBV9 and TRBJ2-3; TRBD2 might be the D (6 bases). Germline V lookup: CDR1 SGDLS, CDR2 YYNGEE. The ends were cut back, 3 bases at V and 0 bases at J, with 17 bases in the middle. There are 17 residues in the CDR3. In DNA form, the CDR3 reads TGTGCCAGCAGCGAGGAGGGGCGGGAAACTAGCACAGATACGCAGTATTTT. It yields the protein CASSEEGRETSTDTQYF.

The CDR3 reads CASSYSTEYEQYF. CDR3 coding DNA: TGTGCCAGCAGTTACTCCACGGAGTACGAGCAGTACTTC. The chain couples TRBV6-6 to TRBJ2-7; unclear D gene. CDR1 and CDR2 (germline): MNHNY, SVGAGI (reference sequence). This CDR3 is built from 13 residues. V lost 0 bases and J 4 bases, leaving 7 bases between the germline ends.

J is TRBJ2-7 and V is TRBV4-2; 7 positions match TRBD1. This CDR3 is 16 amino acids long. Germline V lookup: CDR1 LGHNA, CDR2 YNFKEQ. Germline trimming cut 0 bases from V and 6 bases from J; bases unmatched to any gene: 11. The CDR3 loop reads CASSQDPSGGAVEQYF. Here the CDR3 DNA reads TGTGCCAGCAGCCAAGACCCATCAGGGGGAGCGGTCGAGCAGTACTTC.

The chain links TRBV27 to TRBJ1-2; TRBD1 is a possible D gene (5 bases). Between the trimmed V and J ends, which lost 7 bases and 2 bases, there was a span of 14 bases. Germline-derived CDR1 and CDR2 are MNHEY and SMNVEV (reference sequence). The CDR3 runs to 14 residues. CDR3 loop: CASTPGGGNYGYTF. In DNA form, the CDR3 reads TGTGCCAGCACTCCCGGGGGGGGGAACTATGGCTACACCTTC.